Here is one T cell receptor (beta chain) with its context. The source of the sample is a study of blood T cell repertoires in COVID-19. Study background: COVID-19 samples from acute and convalescent phases originated in the United States, Italy and Spain. PBMCs, B-cell-depleted T cells, or T cells provided the cDNA or gDNA that made up the material.

In the original analysis: It was from reference gene primer amplification that nucleated cell counts were estimated. TCRdb's table, derived via immunoSEQ multiplex PCR, lists solely in-frame clones and lacks some. The DNA gave D and trimming, while V, J and clone size come from that table. Here the sample spans about 74,000 clones, 88% being singletons. V was trimmed by 4 bases and J by 2 bases, leaving 20 bases between them. The CDR3 has 18 residues. Germline-derived CDR1 and CDR2 are LGHNA and YSLEER. The TCR was taken from a woman aged 80 or over with active or convalescent COVID-19. What was sequenced was peripheral blood. The chain couples TRBV4-3 to TRBJ2-2; D perhaps matches TRBD2 (6 bases). The CDR3 region has the DNA TGCGCCAGCAGCCCCTTACGGAGTAGCGGACTTAACACCGGGGAGCTGTTTTTT. This sequence encodes CASSPLRSSGLNTGELFF.